This T cell receptor (beta chain) was documented in a study of blood T cell repertoires in COVID-19. Study-wide background: Samples taken during acute and convalescent COVID-19 were collected in the United States, Italy and Spain. Sources were T cells, B-cell-depleted T cells, or PBMCs; the material itself was cDNA or gDNA.

Methods used by the authors: Amplification of reference gene primers provided the estimated nucleated cell counts. Clones were read by immunoSEQ multiplex PCR, and TCRdb kept only the in-frame ones, dropping some. The V and J calls and the clone size are those of that table, but D and trimming were determined from the DNA. The table lists fewer than 200,000 clones, 85% to 90% of them singletons, with about 2.5% in the top ten. The CDR3 sequence is 12 residues long. V dropped 6 bases and J dropped 7 bases, with 7 bases sitting between them. CDR1 is LNHDA and CDR2 is SQIVND in the germline V gene (reference sequence).

The clonotype comes from a man aged 40-49 years with active or convalescent COVID-19. The sequenced sample consisted of peripheral blood. V and J are TRBV19 and TRBJ1-6, with TRBD1 as a possible D gene (5 bases). The CDR3 nucleotides are TGTGCCAGTAGCAGACAGAATTCACCCCTCCACTTT. It translates to CASSRQNSPLHF.